Detailed here is one T cell receptor beta chain. Its matching antigen is unknown. Terminally differentiated effector memory CD45RA+ cells were excluded from the naive CD8 cells, which were CD45RO-negative and positively selected for CCR7. Assay used: immunoSEQ multiplex PCR; TCRdb lists only in-frame clones, some missing. The data contain roughly 590,000 clones, roughly 95% of them singletons. The data are from a study of shared clonotypes between healthy human individuals. The study's findings and limits: Richness estimates generally favored naive over memory subsets. Roughly 5.3% of naive CD4 clonotypes were common to several donors.

This CDR3 has 15 amino acids. V lost 5 bases and J 3 bases, leaving 16 bases between the germline ends. Germline values: CDR1 MNHEY, CDR2 SMNVEV (reference sequence). The sequenced material came from naive CD8+ T cells sorted from blood. This chain connects TRBV27 to TRBJ1-1; the D gene is possibly TRBD1 (5 bases). The source of this sequence is a woman aged 25 to 39 in good health. CDR3 in DNA: TGTGCCAGCAGTCAAGGGGAGACCACTTACACTGAAGCTTTCTTT. This gives the protein CASSQGETTYTEAFF.